This T cell receptor beta chain was captured in a study of shared clonotypes between healthy human individuals. Study details: Three men and a couple of women, aged 18 to 49, were donors. Per donor, three plates held CD4 naive cells, three held CD4 memory, two held CD8 naive and one held CD8 memory.

The junction had 2 bases not matched to a gene; V was cut back by 3 bases and J by 2 bases. This CDR3 spans 13 amino acids. Germline CDR1 reads SGDLS; CDR2 reads YYNGEE. Generated by immunoSEQ multiplex PCR, the TCRdb table keeps only in-frame clones and is missing some. This sample has approximately 1,000,000 clones; approximately 80% occur once, and the top ten carry 0.52%. Donation came from healthy HIV-negative adults that had no recent acute infections or vaccinations. Only Caucasian adults living in Nashville, Tennessee served as donors. This clone showed up just a few times. The same CDR3 arises from other DNA sequences in this sample as well.

The clonotype comes from a man aged 18 to 30 in good health. Some clones in this sample may be carry-over from other donors' samples. The source material was memory CD4+ T cells from PBMCs. Subset noted: CD45RA-negative fraction. The rearrangement uses TRBV9 and TRBJ2-7; 7 bases align to TRBD1. In DNA, the CDR3 is TGTGCCAGCAGCGCCACAGGGGCCTACGAGCAGTACTTC. Its protein product is CASSATGAYEQYF.